A selection of T cell receptor beta chains follows, all from one sample in a study of blood T cell repertoires in COVID-19. Profiling relied on immunoSEQ multiplex PCR, and the TCRdb table lists in-frame clones only, not all of them. Of fewer than 500,000 clones in the sample, approximately 88% are singletons; the top ten hold around 0.95%. Sequencing used PBMCs or T cells enriched from blood (not recorded which). These receptors originate from a woman aged 25-40 years with acute COVID-19. The CDR3 runs from the conserved cysteine through the conserved F or W. Fields, in order: J gene, CDR3 length, D gene, clone size, V gene, CDR3 DNA, CDR3 protein. The D gene is left open where the match is weak. Not every row has a clone size; where given, it reads once, few, many or a size class.

>TRBJ1-2|14|TRBD1|NA|TRBV3-1/TRBV3-2
TGTGCCAGCAGCCAAACGCCAGGGGGTAATGGCTACACCTTC
CASSQTPGGNGYTF
>TRBJ2-7|12|NA|once|TRBV6-1
TGTGCCAGCAGTGAAGAGAGGTACGAGCAGTACTTC
CASSEERYEQYF
>TRBJ1-6|13|NA|NA|TRBV11-3
TGTGCCAGCAGCTGGGCCGTCAATTCACCCCTCCACTTT
CASSWAVNSPLHF
>TRBJ2-3|17|TRBD2|NA|TRBV6-1
TGTGCCAGCAGTGAAGCGTCCCCCGGCGGGGGGGCAGATACGCAGTATTTT
CASSEASPGGGADTQYF
>TRBJ1-5|13|TRBD1|NA|TRBV30
TGTGCCTGGAGCGGGACAGGGCGTCAGCCCCAGCATTTT
CAWSGTGRQPQHF
>TRBJ1-2|15|TRBD1|once|TRBV24-1
TGTGCCACCAGTGATCGACAGGGAGCTAACTATGGCTACACCTTC
CATSDRQGANYGYTF
>TRBJ1-1|13|NA|few|TRBV2
TGTGCCAGCCCAGGCTCGGGGGAGAATGAAGCTTTCTTT
CASPGSGENEAFF
>TRBJ2-7|14|NA|NA|TRBV9
TGTGCCAGCAGCGTAGGAGAGGGAAACTACGAGCAGTACTTC
CASSVGEGNYEQYF
>TRBJ2-7|14|TRBD1|NA|TRBV18
TGTGCCAGCTCACATAGGGACAGAGCCTACGAGCAGTACTTC
CASSHRDRAYEQYF
>TRBJ2-1|11|TRBD2|NA|TRBV24-1
TGTGCCACCAGTGCCGGACTAGCGTTGTTCTTC
CATSAGLALFF
>TRBJ1-6|16|NA|NA|TRBV7-2
TGTGCCAGCAGCGGGGCAGATAGCTCCTATAATTCACCCCTCCACTTT
CASSGADSSYNSPLHF
>TRBJ1-4|14|NA|NA|TRBV5-1
TGCGCCAGCAGCTTGGACGCAGGGGTAGAAAAACTGTTTTTT
CASSLDAGVEKLFF
>TRBJ1-2|14|NA|NA|TRBV9
TGTGCCAGCAGCGGTAGGGGGTCTAACTATGGCTACACCTTC
CASSGRGSNYGYTF
>TRBJ2-2|19|NA|NA|TRBV11-2
TGTGCCAGCAGCTCGTTCCTTATAACCGGGACAACGAACACCGGGGAGCTGTTTTTT
CASSSFLITGTTNTGELFF
>TRBJ1-1|13|NA|few|TRBV7-9
TGTGCCAGCAGCTTAGGTTCAAACACTGAAGCTTTCTTT
CASSLGSNTEAFF
>TRBJ1-6|17|NA|NA|TRBV11-2
TGTGCCAGCAGCTTTACGGGGAGTAGGACCTATAATTCACCCCTCCACTTT
CASSFTGSRTYNSPLHF
>TRBJ2-2|13|NA|NA|TRBV10-1
TGCGCCAGCAGTTTCAAGAACACCGGGGAGCTGTTTTTT
CASSFKNTGELFF
>TRBJ2-2|17|TRBD2|NA|TRBV2
TGTGCCAGCAGGGGGAGTAGCGGGGGAAGGATCAGCGGGGAGCTGTTTTTT
CASRGSSGGRISGELFF
>TRBJ1-2|14|NA|once|TRBV5-3
TGTGCCAGAAGCGGGAGACGGCCTGGGTATGGCTACACCTTC
CARSGRRPGYGYTF
>TRBJ1-1|13|TRBD1|NA|TRBV7-3
TGTGCCAGCAGCCGGACAGGGGAGACTGAAGCTTTCTTT
CASSRTGETEAFF
>TRBJ1-3|14|NA|once|TRBV6-1
TGTGCCAGCAGTGACAGGGTTTCTGGAAACACCATATATTTT
CASSDRVSGNTIYF
>TRBJ1-2|17|NA|NA|TRBV7-6
TGTGCCAGCAGCTCCGGGAGGGGCGGCTTTCCTAACTATGGCTACACCTTC
CASSSGRGGFPNYGYTF
>TRBJ2-3|17|TRBD2|NA|TRBV24-1
TGTGCCACCAGTGATTTAGGGACTAGCGGAGGCACAGATACGCAGTATTTT
CATSDLGTSGGTDTQYF
>TRBJ2-2|16|TRBD2|NA|TRBV2
TGTGCCAGCAGGAGAGGTAGCGGGGGGTACACCGGGGAGCTGTTTTTT
CASRRGSGGYTGELFF
>TRBJ2-3|19|TRBD2|NA|TRBV19
TGTGCCAGTAGTAAGGCCCCGGGACTAGCGGGGGGGTCTAAAGATACGCAGTATTTT
CASSKAPGLAGGSKDTQYF
>TRBJ1-2|13|NA|few|TRBV4-1
TGCGCCAGCAGCCGGGACACAGGGCCCGGCTACACCTTC
CASSRDTGPGYTF
>TRBJ1-2|14|NA|NA|TRBV3-1/TRBV3-2
TGTGCCAGCAGCCTAGGACTCGACCCCTATGGCTACACCTTC
CASSLGLDPYGYTF
>TRBJ1-4|15|TRBD1|once|TRBV5-6
TGTGCCAGCAGCTTTGGGACAGGGAGGTATGAAAAACTGTTTTTT
CASSFGTGRYEKLFF
>TRBJ1-1|14|NA|NA|TRBV3-1/TRBV3-2
TGTGCCAGCAGCTTGGGGGGAAGGAACACTGAAGCTTTCTTT
CASSLGGRNTEAFF
>TRBJ1-5|14|NA|NA|TRBV7-2
TGTGCCAGCAGCTTTAACACTATAAATCAGCCCCAGCATTTT
CASSFNTINQPQHF
>TRBJ2-1|15|NA|NA|TRBV5-4
TGTGCCAGCAGCCAGGGCCTTAGCTCCTACAATGAGCAGTTCTTC
CASSQGLSSYNEQFF
>TRBJ2-7|15|TRBD2|NA|TRBV5-1
TGCGCCAGCAGCTTCCAAGGCGGGGGGGCCTACGAGCAGTACTTC
CASSFQGGGAYEQYF
>TRBJ2-5|15|TRBD1|NA|TRBV15
TGTGCCACCAGCAGATCCCGGGGGACAGGAGAGACCCAGTACTTC
CATSRSRGTGETQYF
>TRBJ1-6|13|NA|few|TRBV9
TGTGCCAGCAGCGCCGAGGGCTCTTCACCCCTCCACTTT
CASSAEGSSPLHF
>TRBJ1-2|12|NA|NA|TRBV3-1/TRBV3-2
TGTGCCAGCAGCCAAGATTCCAGAGGCTACACCTTC
CASSQDSRGYTF
>TRBJ2-5|14|NA|NA|TRBV9
TGTGCCAGCAGCGTCCAGGGGCTTAAAGAGACCCAGTACTTC
CASSVQGLKETQYF
>TRBJ1-1|12|NA|once|TRBV12-5
TGTGCTAGTGGCCCTGGGGGGACTGAAGCTTTCTTT
CASGPGGTEAFF
>TRBJ1-2|17|NA|NA|TRBV10-2
TGCGCCAGCAGTGAGGTGTTGGACACGACGCTTTCCTATGGCTACACCTTC
CASSEVLDTTLSYGYTF
>TRBJ1-1|13|NA|NA|TRBV7-9
TGTGCCAGCAGGGAGACTGGTACAGGGTTAGCTTTCTTT
CASRETGTGLAFF
>TRBJ1-5|14|NA|NA|TRBV14
TGTGCCAGCAGCCACGACAGGCTTAATCAGCCCCAGCATTTT
CASSHDRLNQPQHF
>TRBJ1-1|15|NA|few|TRBV7-2
TGTGCCAGCAGCTTAGTGGGCAGAGCGAACACTGAAGCTTTCTTT
CASSLVGRANTEAFF
>TRBJ2-3|16|NA|NA|TRBV2
TGTGCCAGCAGGGCGCCTAGTAACCTAAACACAGATACGCAGTATTTT
CASRAPSNLNTDTQYF